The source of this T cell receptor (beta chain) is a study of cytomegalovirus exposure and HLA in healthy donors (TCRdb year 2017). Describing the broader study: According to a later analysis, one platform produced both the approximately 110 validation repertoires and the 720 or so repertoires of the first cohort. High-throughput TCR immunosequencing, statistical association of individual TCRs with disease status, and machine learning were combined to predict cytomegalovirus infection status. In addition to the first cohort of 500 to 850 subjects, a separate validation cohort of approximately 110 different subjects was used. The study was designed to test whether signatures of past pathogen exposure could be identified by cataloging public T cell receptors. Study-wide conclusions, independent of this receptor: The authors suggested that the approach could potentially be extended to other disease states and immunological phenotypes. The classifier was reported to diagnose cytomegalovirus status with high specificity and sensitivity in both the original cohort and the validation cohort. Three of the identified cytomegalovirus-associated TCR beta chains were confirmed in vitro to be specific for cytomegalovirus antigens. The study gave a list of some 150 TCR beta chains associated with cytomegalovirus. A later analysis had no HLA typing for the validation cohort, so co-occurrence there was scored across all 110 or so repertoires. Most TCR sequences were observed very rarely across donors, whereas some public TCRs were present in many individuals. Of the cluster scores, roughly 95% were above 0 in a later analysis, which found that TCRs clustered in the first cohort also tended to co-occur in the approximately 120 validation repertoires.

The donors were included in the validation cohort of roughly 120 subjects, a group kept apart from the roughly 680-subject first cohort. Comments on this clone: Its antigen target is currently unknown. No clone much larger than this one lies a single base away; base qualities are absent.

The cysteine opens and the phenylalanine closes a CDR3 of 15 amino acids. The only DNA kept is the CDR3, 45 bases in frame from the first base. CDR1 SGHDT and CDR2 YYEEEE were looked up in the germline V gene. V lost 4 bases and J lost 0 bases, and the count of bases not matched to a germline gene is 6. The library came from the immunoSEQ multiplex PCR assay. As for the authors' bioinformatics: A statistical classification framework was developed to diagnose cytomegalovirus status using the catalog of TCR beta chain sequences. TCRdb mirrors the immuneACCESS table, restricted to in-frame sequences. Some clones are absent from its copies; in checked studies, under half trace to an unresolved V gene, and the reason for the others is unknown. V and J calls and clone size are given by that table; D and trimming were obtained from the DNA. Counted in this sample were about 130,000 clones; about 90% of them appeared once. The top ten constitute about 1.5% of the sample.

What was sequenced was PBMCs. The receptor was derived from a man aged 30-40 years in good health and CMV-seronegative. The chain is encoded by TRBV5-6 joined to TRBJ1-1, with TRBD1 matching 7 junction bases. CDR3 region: CASSPATGMNTEAFF. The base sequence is TGTGCCAGCAGCCCCGCGACAGGGATGAACACTGAAGCTTTCTTT.